One and the same sample provided the 13 T cell receptor beta chains below, sequenced in a study of blood T cells in healthy people across ages. For the second PCR, which ran for about 6 to 11 cycles, a sample-barcoded 5' primer and a J-beta primer mix were used. TCRdb re-called the 5' RACE reads through MiXCR, storing one row per CDR3 protein. The profile shows approximately 1.5 million distinct CDR3 sequences, 34% of them singletons. Sequenced input: blood. Receptors were obtained from a woman between 25 and 40 years old in good health.

On this clonotype itself: One base away lies a much larger clone, so this may be a sequencing read error. CDR3 nucleotide sequence: TGTGCCAGCAGCTCCGGGACTAGCGGGAGTAGTGAGCAGTTCTTC. Translation: CASSSGTSGSSEQFF. The genes are TRBV7-3 and TRBJ2-1; 14 bases map to TRBD2. V lost 4 bases to trimming and J lost 9 bases; unmatched junction nucleotides: 5. This CDR3 region has 15 residues. The germline V gene encodes CDR1 SGHTA and CDR2 FQGTGA.

This rearrangement joins TRBV3-1 to TRBJ2-5; perhaps TRBD2 as D (7 bases). Between the trimmed V and J ends, which lost 2 bases and 6 bases, there was a span of 13 bases. Germline V gene lookup returns CDR1 LGHDT and CDR2 YNNKEL (reference sequence). The CDR3 loop spans 14 amino acids. The CDR3 DNA follows: TGTGCCAGCAGCCAACCGGGGGGCGTTAAGACCCAGTACTTC. Translating gives CASSQPGGVKTQYF.

The sample holds a few counts of this clonotype. The chain employs TRBV18 and TRBJ2-5; no clear D gene. CDR1 and CDR2 (germline): KGHSH, LQKENI. V lost 1 base and J 5 bases, leaving 8 bases between the germline ends. The CDR3 sequence is 13 residues long. CDR3 protein: CASSPRLTETQYF. CDR3 coding DNA: TGTGCCAGCTCACCACGGTTGACGGAGACCCAGTACTTC.

This clonotype occurred once. Mismatch with germline at one junction end may stem from a read error. CDR3 nucleotides: TGCAGTGCTAGAGAACTAGCGGACTCCTACGGGCAGTACTTC. Its protein product is CSARELADSYGQYF. The chain recombines TRBV20-1 with TRBJ2-7, with 8 bases fitting TRBD2. The CDR3 loop spans 14 amino acids. Germline V lookup: CDR1 DFQATT, CDR2 SNEGSKA (reference sequence).

CDR3 region: CAVEPGTSGGTYSYEQYF. The CDR3 DNA reads TGTGCCGTTGAGCCCGGGACTAGCGGGGGGACCTACTCCTACGAGCAGTACTTC. V is TRBV6-1 and J is TRBJ2-7; 15 bases align to TRBD2. Germline CDR1 is MNHNS and CDR2 is SASEGT. Trimming cost V 11 bases and J 0 bases; bases outside gene matches: 14. CDR3 length: 18 amino acids.

The rearrangement joins TRBV10-2 to TRBJ2-7; 8 nucleotides match TRBD2. V gave up 4 bases and J gave up 7 bases; unmatched junction bases: 3. CDR1 and CDR2 from the germline V gene are WSHSY and SAAADI. The CDR3 runs 12 residues. CDR3 loop: CASSAGGREQYF. CDR3 DNA sequence: TGCGCCAGCAGTGCGGGGGGGCGAGAGCAGTACTTC.

Only a few counts were recorded for this clonotype. One junction end disagrees with the germline gene, perhaps due to a read error. CDR3 region: CASSPGWGSNRPQHF. The CDR3, as DNA: TGTGCCAGCAGCCCCGGGTGGGGGAGCAATCGGCCCCAGCATTTT. V and J are TRBV7-2 and TRBJ1-5, with TRBD1 as a possible D gene (5 bases). This CDR3 is built from 15 residues. Germline V lookup: CDR1 SGHTA, CDR2 FQGNSA.

This clonotype came up once. V and J are TRBV7-2 and TRBJ2-7, with 9 bases aligning to TRBD2. The CDR3 contains 16 residues. Germline V gene sequence: CDR1 SGHTA, CDR2 FQGNSA. The V and J ends lost 1 base and 2 bases, in that order; junction bases with no gene match: 6. DNA of the CDR3: TGTGCCAGCAGCTTAGATCGACTAGCGGTGCCCTACGAGCAGTACTTC. It is translated as CASSLDRLAVPYEQYF.

This clonotype was detected a few times. This chain uses TRBV5-1 with TRBJ1-1; unclear D gene. With 1 base removed from V and 3 bases from J, the gap between germline ends came to 10 bases. The germline gives CDR1 SGHRS, CDR2 YFSETQ. CDR3 size: 14 residues. The DNA of the CDR3 is TGCGCCAGCAGCTTGCAACGTTCATACACTGAAGCTTTCTTT. This codes for CASSLQRSYTEAFF.

The J gene is TRBJ1-5, the V gene TRBV20-1; the D gene is possibly TRBD1 (6 bases). This CDR3 is 15 amino acids long. Trimming stripped 3 bases from V and 5 bases from J, with 17 bases between. The germline gives CDR1 DFQATT, CDR2 SNEGSKA (reference sequence). The CDR3 sequence is CSASDRLSGYQPQHF. The CDR3 nucleotides are TGCAGTGCTAGTGACAGGCTGTCGGGGTATCAGCCCCAGCATTTT.

The DNA of the CDR3 is TGTGCCAGCAGGTCCGGGACTAGCGACTCCTACGAGCAGTACTTC. Translation: CASRSGTSDSYEQYF. The chain has TRBV6-2 or TRBV6-3 and TRBJ2-7; TRBD2 matches at 10 bases. Germline CDR1 is MNHEY and CDR2 is SVGEGT. This CDR3 spans 15 amino acids. With V trimmed by 6 bases and J by 0 bases, 5 bases remained unmatched.

This clonotype was seen once. The chain joins TRBV25-1 to TRBJ2-7; TRBD2 agrees at 7 bases. This CDR3 region has 14 residues. V gave up 8 bases and J gave up 0 bases; unmatched junction bases: 7. Germline CDR1 reads MGHDK; CDR2 reads SYGVNS. The CDR3 sequence is CASVAGWSSYEQYF. CDR3 sequence (DNA): TGTGCCAGCGTAGCGGGCTGGAGCTCCTACGAGCAGTACTTC.

The chain recombines TRBV28 with TRBJ2-7; 13 nucleotides line up with TRBD2. J lost 6 bases, V lost 4 bases, and 9 bases had no gene match. The CDR3 is made up of 16 amino acids. Germline-derived CDR1 and CDR2 are MDHEN and SYDVKM. CDR3 DNA sequence: TGTGCCAGCAGTTCACCGAGGACTAGCGGGAGAAGCGAGCAGTACTTC. Protein: CASSSPRTSGRSEQYF.